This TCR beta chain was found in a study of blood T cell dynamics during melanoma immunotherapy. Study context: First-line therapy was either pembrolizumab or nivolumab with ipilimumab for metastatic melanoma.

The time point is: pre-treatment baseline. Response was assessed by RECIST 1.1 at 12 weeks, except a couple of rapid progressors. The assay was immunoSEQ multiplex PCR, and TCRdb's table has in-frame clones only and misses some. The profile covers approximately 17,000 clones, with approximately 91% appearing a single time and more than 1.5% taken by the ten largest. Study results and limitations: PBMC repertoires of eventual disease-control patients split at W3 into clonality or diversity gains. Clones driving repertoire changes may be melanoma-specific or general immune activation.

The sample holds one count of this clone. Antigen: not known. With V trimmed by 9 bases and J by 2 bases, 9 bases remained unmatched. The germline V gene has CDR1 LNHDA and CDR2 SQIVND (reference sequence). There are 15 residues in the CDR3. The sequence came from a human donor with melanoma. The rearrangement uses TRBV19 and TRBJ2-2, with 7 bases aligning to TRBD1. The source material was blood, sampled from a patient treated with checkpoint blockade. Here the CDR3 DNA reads TGTGCCAGCCAACAGACAGGGCTCAACACCGGGGAGCTGTTTTTT. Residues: CASQQTGLNTGELFF.